This T cell receptor (beta chain) is drawn from a study of T cell responses to AZD1222 COVID-19 vaccine (dated by TCRdb to about 2021). General notes on the study: Because spike-specific TCR depth and breadth did not differ between the two schedules, AZD1222 recipients who got a second dose at roughly 4 weeks were pooled with those who got a second dose at roughly 12 weeks. A total of about 230 trial participants underwent TCR sequencing, of whom around 200 received two doses of AZD1222 and some 25 received two doses of the MenACWY control vaccine. Enrollment into the trials was organized by age into subgroups of 18-55, 56-69 and 70-plus years, and those subgroups contained 148, 28 and 57 TCR-sequenced participants, respectively. Paper-wide results and their limitations: Reportedly, close to half of the unique spike-specific TCRs recognized epitopes lying outside the regions that are mutated in the B.1.351 and B.1.1.7 variants. Because no samples from the day 14 peak response were available, repertoires could be characterized only after the peak T cell response. Conclusions about previously exposed vaccinees are limited, since just a handful of AZD1222 recipients were seropositive for SARS-CoV-2 at baseline. Most participants were white British and females outnumbered males, and the authors suggested that clonal diversity may have been underestimated. The 56-69-year group was small, and its depth increase did not reach significance, likely because of low power. The vaccine-associated CD4 TCRs covered the entire spike protein, and the dominant responses fell in regions 160-218 and 743-854. Spike-specific TCR breadth and depth rose significantly after two AZD1222 doses compared with day 0 and with MenACWY recipients.

Interpreted using the paper, the time point label stands for: baseline before first vaccination. Samples from vaccinated people were obtained from the UK trials COV001 and COV002, which included a single-blind randomized controlled phase 2/3 trial of AZD1222 (ChAdOx1 nCoV-19) in healthy adults. For TCRbeta chain sequencing, PBMC samples from trial participants were taken at day 0 and at day 28 after the second dose. The CDR3 regions of human TCRbeta chains were analyzed by immunosequencing. The paper's data handling went like this. TCRs in the repertoires were compared against a reference library of SARS-CoV-2-specific TCRs that had been generated with the MIRA antigen-specificity platform. Breadth was defined as the fraction of unique TCRs that were SARS-CoV-2-associated. Depth was defined as the fraction of total T cells that were SARS-CoV-2-associated. Using the MIRA data, each spike-specific TCR was assigned both to the spike region to which the TCR was reactive and to a CD4 or CD8 class. Log10-transformed breadth and depth values were compared by one-way ANOVA with Sidak's multiple comparisons tests. In its TCRdb copy, this immuneACCESS table keeps in-frame sequences only and misses some clones. Where compared with another copy, unresolved V genes explain less than half of these, and the others have no known cause. V and J calls and clone size come straight from that table; D and trimming were deduced from the DNA. The sample table holds 40,000 to 55,000 clones, of which 80% were seen once. Under 5% of the sample is held by the ten biggest clonotypes.

CDR1 SGDLS and CDR2 YYNGEE are derived from the germline V gene. CDR3 length: 13 amino acids, cysteine to phenylalanine. CDR3 DNA is the only sequence kept; it has 39 bases, read in frame from the first base. Regarding this clone: Its antigen remains undetermined. One junction end disagrees with the germline gene, perhaps due to a read error.

This specimen was peripheral blood, taken on day 0 of AZD1222 vaccination. This clonotype was sampled from an adult in good health. The rearrangement combines TRBV9 with TRBJ1-4, with TRBD1 as a weak D call on 6 bases. The DNA sequence is TGTGCCAGGAGCGGACAGAGGAATGAAAAACTGTTTTTT. It translates as CARSGQRNEKLFF.